The 17 T cell receptor beta chains below come from one sample, sequenced in a study of cytomegalovirus exposure and HLA in healthy donors. PCR amplification relied on 60 Vbeta primers (plus 13 Jbeta primers). Method: immunoSEQ multiplex PCR; TCRdb's copy keeps in-frame clones and lacks some. In the table there are 150,000 to 200,000 clones, about 70% of which are singletons. Source material: PBMCs. These receptors were taken from a male donor in good health and CMV-seronegative.

This rearrangement joins TRBV4-3 to TRBJ1-2, with TRBD1 matching 11 bases. Per the germline V gene, CDR1 is LGHNA and CDR2 is YSLEER. Trimming removed 4 bases from V and 8 bases from J; junction bases left unmatched: 6. The CDR3 length is 14 residues. The CDR3 DNA reads as TGCGCCAGCAGCCTTACCGGGACAGGGGGAGGCTACACCTTC. Translating gives CASSLTGTGGGYTF.

The chain uses TRBV4-2 and TRBJ1-4, with unresolved D. Trimming pared 4 bases from V and 7 bases from J, leaving 10 bases between. CDR1 LGHNA and CDR2 YNFKEQ come from the germline V gene. The CDR3 has 13 amino acids. The CDR3 DNA sequence: TGTGCCAGCAGCCTAAAGAAGAGTGAAAAACTGTTTTTT. Translated, it gives CASSLKKSEKLFF.

The V and J genes are TRBV7-9 and TRBJ2-7; 10 nucleotides agree with TRBD2. Germline assignment: CDR1 SEHNR and CDR2 FQNEAQ (reference sequence). The CDR3 covers 16 residues. V was pared by 2 bases and J by 6 bases, with 10 bases of the junction left unmatched. CDR3 sequence (DNA): TGTGCCAGCAGCTTAAGAACTAGCGGGGAATACTCCGAGCAGTACTTC. It codes for CASSLRTSGEYSEQYF.

The table lists this clone with a few counts. The chain combines TRBV7-2 with TRBJ2-1, with 10 bases aligning to TRBD1. V was pared by 1 base and J by 5 bases, with 5 bases of the junction left unmatched. The CDR3 covers 16 residues. Looked up from germline, CDR1 is SGHTA and CDR2 is FQGNSA. Written as DNA, the CDR3 is TGTGCCAGCAGCTTAGTGCGGGACAGGGGTAACAATGAGCAGTTCTTC. Encoded protein: CASSLVRDRGNNEQFF.

The chain carries TRBV6-6 and TRBJ1-5; 7 nucleotides agree with TRBD1. The CDR3 has 14 residues. With V trimmed by 1 base and J by 7 bases, 4 bases remained unmatched. Per the germline V gene, CDR1 is MNHNY and CDR2 is SVGAGI (reference sequence). In DNA, the CDR3 is TGTGCCAGCAGTTACTTAGGGGGCGGCCAGCCCCAGCATTTT. Translated: CASSYLGGGQPQHF.

This clone was detected only a few times. Mismatch with germline at one junction end may stem from a read error. The rearrangement uses TRBV7-9 and TRBJ2-6; 12 nucleotides agree with TRBD2. CDR3 length: 15 residues. Germline V gene data show CDR1 as SEHNR and CDR2 as FQNEAQ (reference sequence). CDR3 bases: TGTTCCAGCAGCTTAGCCCGGACTAGCGGGACTCTCCTGACTTTC. Protein: CSSSLARTSGTLLTF.

The V call is TRBV28, the J call TRBJ1-2; D is perhaps TRBD1 (5 bases). CDR1 is MDHEN and CDR2 is SYDVKM in the germline V gene. CDR3 size: 15 residues. V lost 5 bases and J 3 bases, leaving 16 bases between the germline ends. This CDR3 reads CASSIPQGDYYGYTF. CDR3 DNA sequence: TGTGCCAGCAGTATACCTCAAGGGGACTACTATGGCTACACCTTC.

This chain uses TRBV11-1 with TRBJ2-2; TRBD1 matches 7 bases. With 5 bases clipped from V and 3 bases from J, the junction kept 6 bases outside the gene matches. The germline gives CDR1 SGHAT, CDR2 FQDESV (reference sequence). The CDR3 runs to 15 residues. The CDR3: CASSTGQGDTGELFF. CDR3 nucleotides: TGTGCCAGCAGCACAGGGCAGGGGGACACCGGGGAGCTGTTTTTT.

The gene calls are TRBV7-2 and TRBJ2-7, with a weak D call TRBD2 (6 bases). This CDR3 is 17 amino acids long. Trimming removed 2 bases from V and 4 bases from J, with 21 bases in between. CDR1 and CDR2 (germline): SGHTA, FQGNSA. The CDR3 spells CASSLPLGGAALYEQYF. The CDR3 DNA reads as TGTGCCAGCAGCTTACCCCTCGGAGGGGCGGCTCTATACGAGCAGTACTTC.

The gene calls are TRBV11-3 and TRBJ2-5, with 7 bases identical to TRBD2. V dropped 8 bases and J dropped 0; count of bases not matched to a gene: 3. Germline V gene sequence: CDR1 SGHNT, CDR2 YENEEA. The CDR3 spans 13 residues. In nucleotides, the CDR3 is TGTGCCAGCTCCGGGGGGTACCAAGAGACCCAGTACTTC. It encodes CASSGGYQETQYF.

V and J are TRBV7-9 and TRBJ1-1; D uncertain. Germline CDR1 SEHNR, CDR2 FQNEAQ (reference sequence). The ends were cut back, 0 bases at V and 5 bases at J, with 7 bases in the middle. The CDR3 has 13 residues. CDR3 in DNA: TGTGCCAGCAGCTTAGCGTCGGAGACTGAAGCTTTCTTT. Translated: CASSLASETEAFF.

The chain joins TRBV2 to TRBJ2-7; the D gene is possibly TRBD1 (5 bases). The V gene's germline CDR1 is SNHLY and CDR2 FYNNEI. The CDR3 loop spans 14 amino acids. V lost 6 bases and J lost 2, with 14 bases in between. The CDR3 DNA reads as TGTGCCAGCAGGGACCCCGGACAAACCTACGAGCAGTACTTC. The encoded protein is CASRDPGQTYEQYF.

This sequence joins TRBV2 and TRBJ1-2, with D perhaps TRBD1 (5 bases). CDR1 and CDR2 from the germline V gene are SNHLY and FYNNEI. The V and J ends lost 10 bases and 5 bases respectively, with 17 bases between them. CDR3 length equals 13 residues. The CDR3 spells CATLGGDGYGYTF. The CDR3 DNA is TGTGCCACCCTGGGGGGGGACGGATATGGCTACACCTTC.

This chain joins TRBV5-6 and TRBJ1-3; no clear D. The CDR3 length is 14 residues. The V gene lost 4 bases and the J gene lost 8 bases, with 16 bases spanning the gap. The germline V gene encodes CDR1 SGHDT and CDR2 YYEEEE. CDR3 in DNA: TGTGCCAGCAGCCTGAACATCGGAGGACACACCATATATTTT. Amino acids: CASSLNIGGHTIYF.

This chain connects TRBV7-9 to TRBJ2-1, with 7 positions matching TRBD2. The CDR3 contains 18 residues. Trimming removed 1 base from V and 0 bases from J; junction bases left unmatched: 9. The germline gives CDR1 SEHNR, CDR2 FQNEAQ (reference sequence). This chain's CDR3 is CASSLVGGRDSSYNEQFF. CDR3 DNA: TGTGCCAGCAGCTTAGTGGGTGGGAGGGATAGCTCCTACAATGAGCAGTTCTTC. The whole variable domain, filled in from reference TRBV7-9 and TRBJ2-1, reads DTGVSQNPRHKITKRGQNVTFRCDPISEHNRLYWYRQTLGQGPEFLTYFQNEAQLEKSRLLSDRFSAERPKGSFSTLEIQRTEQGDSAMYLCASSLVGGRDSSYNEQFFGPGTRLTVL.

This rearrangement joins TRBV6-1 to TRBJ2-7, with D tentatively TRBD1 (7 bases). The germline V and J ends were trimmed by 4 bases and 2 bases, with 12 bases remaining between them. Germline CDR1 reads MNHNS; CDR2 reads SASEGT. This CDR3 comprises 14 residues. The CDR3 region has the DNA TGTGCCAGCAGTGGCGGGACAGACGCCTACGAGCAGTACTTC. Translated: CASSGGTDAYEQYF.

This clone was observed a single time. The chain joins TRBV19 to TRBJ2-7; 9 nucleotides align to TRBD1. The CDR3 runs to 15 residues. From germline, CDR1 is LNHDA and CDR2 SQIVND (reference sequence). Trimming took 0 bases from V and 2 from J; bases not matched to a gene: 2. The CDR3 sequence is CASSIEGTGTYEQYF. The CDR3 coding sequence is TGTGCCAGTAGTATAGAAGGGACAGGGACCTACGAGCAGTACTTC.